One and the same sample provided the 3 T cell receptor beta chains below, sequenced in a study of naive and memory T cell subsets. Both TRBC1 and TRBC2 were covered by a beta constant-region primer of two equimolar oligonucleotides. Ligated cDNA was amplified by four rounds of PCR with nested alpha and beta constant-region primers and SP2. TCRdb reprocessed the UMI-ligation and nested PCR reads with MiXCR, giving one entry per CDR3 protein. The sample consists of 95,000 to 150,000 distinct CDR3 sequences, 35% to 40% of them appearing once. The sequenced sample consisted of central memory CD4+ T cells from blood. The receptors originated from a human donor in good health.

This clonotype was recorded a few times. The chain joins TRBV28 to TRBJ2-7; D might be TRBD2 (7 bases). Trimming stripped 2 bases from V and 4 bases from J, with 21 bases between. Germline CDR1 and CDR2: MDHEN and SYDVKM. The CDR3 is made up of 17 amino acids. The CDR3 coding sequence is TGTGCCAGCAGTTTAGGCCTAGGGGGAGGGGGAGCGTACGAGCAGTACTTC. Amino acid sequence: CASSLGLGGGGAYEQYF.

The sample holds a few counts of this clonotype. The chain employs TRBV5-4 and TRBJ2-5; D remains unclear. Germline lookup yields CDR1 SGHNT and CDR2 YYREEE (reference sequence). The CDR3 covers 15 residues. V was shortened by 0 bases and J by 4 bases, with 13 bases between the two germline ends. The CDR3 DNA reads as TGTGCCAGCAGCTTGGAAACTTCGCGAGCAGAGACCCAGTACTTC. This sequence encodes CASSLETSRAETQYF.

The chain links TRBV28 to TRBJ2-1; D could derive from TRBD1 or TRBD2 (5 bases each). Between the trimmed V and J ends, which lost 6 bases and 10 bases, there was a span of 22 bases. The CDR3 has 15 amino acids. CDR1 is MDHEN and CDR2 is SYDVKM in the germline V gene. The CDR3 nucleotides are TGTGCCAGCAGATCGGGACCACCACGCATTCCGGAGCAGTTCTTC. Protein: CASRSGPPRIPEQFF. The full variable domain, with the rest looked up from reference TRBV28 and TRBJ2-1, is DVKVTQSSRYLVKRTGEKVFLECVQDMDHENMFWYRQDPGLGLRLIYFSYDVKMKEKGDIPEGYSVSREKKERFSLILESASTNQTSMYLCASRSGPPRIPEQFFGPGTRLTVL.